The 3 T cell receptor beta chains below come from one sample, sequenced in a study of blood T cell repertoires in COVID-19. Using immunoSEQ multiplex PCR, the repertoire was profiled, and TCRdb retains in-frame clones only, with some absent. The sample records some 200,000 clones, approximately 90% being singletons. Input material: PBMCs or T cells enriched from blood (not recorded which). The receptors stem from a woman aged 40 to 55 with acute COVID-19.

The rearrangement joins TRBV4-3 to TRBJ1-2, with 11 bases aligning to TRBD1. This CDR3 region has 15 residues. The ends lost 3 bases at V and 5 bases at J; junction bases unmatched: 5. The germline V gene has CDR1 LGHNA and CDR2 YSLEER. This chain's CDR3 is CASSQAGTGGYGYTF. The CDR3 DNA reads as TGCGCCAGCAGCCAGGCGGGGACAGGGGGGTATGGCTACACCTTC.

The chain is built from TRBV7-2 and TRBJ1-6, with 7 bases fitting TRBD1. Germline CDR1 SGHTA, CDR2 FQGNSA. J gave up 5 bases and V 2 bases, and 3 bases lay outside the gene matches. The CDR3 totals 15 residues. This CDR3 reads CASSLQTGDNSPLHF. The CDR3 DNA reads TGTGCCAGCAGCTTACAAACAGGGGATAATTCACCCCTCCACTTT.

The rearrangement uses TRBV7-2 and TRBJ1-5; 9 bases map to TRBD1. Trimming at V came to 1 base and at J to 4 bases, leaving 8 bases not matched to a gene. CDR1 and CDR2 (germline): SGHTA, FQGNSA. There are 17 residues in the CDR3. As DNA, the CDR3 is TGTGCCAGCAGCTTAGTGGGGACAGGGTTTGGGAATCAGCCCCAGCATTTT. Its protein is CASSLVGTGFGNQPQHF.